The 3 T cell receptor beta chains given below trace back to one sample, sequenced in a study of blood T cell repertoires in COVID-19. Clones were read by immunoSEQ multiplex PCR, and TCRdb kept only the in-frame ones, dropping some. The top ten clones hold 2.2% of a sample with a few hundred thousand clones, less than 90% of them seen once. The sequenced sample was peripheral blood. These receptors were taken from a woman aged 50 to 60 with acute or convalescent COVID-19.

The chain carries TRBV6-5 and TRBJ2-7; 12 bases are shared with TRBD1. The V segment lost 6 bases and the J segment 3 bases; nucleotides outside the gene matches: 3. Germline CDR1 reads MNHEY; CDR2 reads SVGAGI. The CDR3 is made up of 14 amino acids. The CDR3 DNA sequence: TGTGCCAGCAGCGGGACAGGGGGCGTCTACGAGCAGTACTTC. It yields the protein CASSGTGGVYEQYF.

The chain is built from TRBV18 and TRBJ1-4, with no clear D. The CDR3 sequence is 14 residues long. V shed 6 bases and J shed 8 bases, with 16 bases lying between them. Germline V lookup: CDR1 KGHSH, CDR2 LQKENI. Written as DNA, the CDR3 is TGTGCCAGCTCCACTAGAGGATTTGGGGAAAAACTGTTTTTT. It codes for CASSTRGFGEKLFF.

The chain carries TRBV9 and TRBJ1-6, with D unresolved. With 0 bases removed from V and 6 bases from J, the gap between germline ends came to 10 bases. Germline CDR1 SGDLS, CDR2 YYNGEE. This CDR3 is built from 15 residues. The chain's CDR3 is CASSVDGVTNSPLHF. The CDR3, as DNA: TGTGCCAGCAGCGTAGACGGTGTTACTAATTCACCCCTCCACTTT.